Below are 5 T cell receptor beta chains sequenced from a single sample in a study of cytomegalovirus exposure and HLA in healthy donors. This PCR relied on a set of 60 Vbeta primers and 13 Jbeta primers. Assay used: immunoSEQ multiplex PCR; TCRdb lists only in-frame clones, some missing. The sample yields 95,000 to 150,000 clones, roughly 14% seen once. Sequencing was carried out using PBMCs. The receptors shown here come from a woman aged 18 to 35 in good health and CMV-seronegative.

This chain joins TRBV28 and TRBJ1-6; TRBD1 might be the D (6 bases). Trimming shortened V by 7 bases and J by 6 bases, and 16 bases separated the two germline ends. The CDR3 is made up of 15 amino acids. Germline-derived CDR1 and CDR2 are MDHEN and SYDVKM. CDR3 DNA: TGTGCCAGCACTACCATAGGGGGAGCTAATTCACCCCTCCACTTT. This sequence encodes CASTTIGGANSPLHF.

This clone was counted between two and nine times. The V gene is TRBV25-1, the J gene TRBJ2-1, with D tentatively TRBD1 (6 bases). Trimming took 9 bases from V and 4 from J, leaving 13 bases between them. The CDR3 has 13 amino acids. Per germline, CDR1 MGHDK and CDR2 SYGVNS. CDR3 DNA: TGTGCCAGTGCAGGGGCAGGATACAATGAGCAGTTCTTC. Translation gives CASAGAGYNEQFF.

CDR3 nucleotides: TGTGCCAGCCTACAGGGGGCGGTAAATGGCTACACCTTC. Encoded protein: CASLQGAVNGYTF. This chain joins TRBV2 and TRBJ1-2, with TRBD1 identical over 9 bases. CDR3 length: 13 residues. Germline V gene sequence: CDR1 SNHLY, CDR2 FYNNEI. The V and J ends lost 8 bases and 6 bases, in that order; junction bases with no gene match: 7.

In this sample, this clone turned up a few times. The chain has TRBV5-6 and TRBJ1-5, with 7 bases aligning to TRBD1. V shed 4 bases and J 0 bases; nucleotides not matched to a gene: 4. Germline-derived CDR1 and CDR2 are SGHDT and YYEEEE. This CDR3 contains 15 residues. CDR3 sequence (DNA): TGTGCCAGCAGCACAGGGGCCTATAGCAATCAGCCCCAGCATTTT. Its translation: CASSTGAYSNQPQHF.

J is TRBJ2-7 and V is TRBV6-1, with TRBD1 matching over 7 bases. The CDR3 contains 17 residues. Trimming at V came to 3 bases and at J to 0 bases, leaving 11 bases not matched to a gene. Germline CDR1 is MNHNS and CDR2 is SASEGT. The CDR3 sequence: CASSDGRGWLPSYEQYF. The CDR3 DNA reads TGTGCCAGCAGTGATGGCAGGGGGTGGCTACCCTCCTACGAGCAGTACTTC.